This TCR beta chain was recovered during a study of T cells in narcolepsy. About the study: Donors had narcolepsy type 1 or type 2, or were healthy controls. Regarding the study as a whole: In some patient and control memory CD4+ samples, autoreactive clones were absent. Autoreactive clonotypes reportedly recurred in blood of same and different patients, not controls.

The germline V gene has CDR1 GTSNPN and CDR2 SVGIG (reference sequence). Trimming stripped 5 bases from V and 2 bases from J, with 11 bases between. This CDR3 comprises 13 residues. TCRdb keeps only in-frame clones here, not all; method: immunoSEQ multiplex PCR. The sample includes 12,000 or so clones, roughly 94% of them seen just once. A note on this clone: Antigen specificity is unknown.

The V and J genes are TRBV30 and TRBJ2-3; no definite D call. The sequencing input was CD45RA- memory CD4+ T cells from PBMCs. The clonotype comes from a human donor with narcolepsy. In nucleotides, the CDR3 is TGTGCCTGGCTCGGCAGCCTCACAGATACGCAGTATTTT. Translating it yields CAWLGSLTDTQYF.